Sequencing of this TCR beta chain was carried out in a study of Graves' ophthalmopathy and Graves' hyperthyroidism. As the template, RNA transcripts were used to amplify TCR beta CDR3 regions. HTBI-primed first-round RT-PCR preceded second-round multiplex PCR. MiXCR, run by TCRdb on the multiplex PCR reads, gives a single entry per CDR3 protein. The data show over a million distinct CDR3 sequences, roughly two fifths seen once. About this clonotype: Its antigen is still unknown.

Study-level findings and limits: Most thyroid clonotypes expanded beyond 0.001 frequency were also found in blood. With roughly 65% sensitivity and approximately 72% specificity, the model predicted ophthalmopathy progression.

Only newly diagnosed hyperthyroidism patients aged 18 to 65, with under 2 months' duration, were enrolled. Per the germline V gene, CDR1 is LNHNV and CDR2 is YYDKDF (reference sequence). The V end was cut by 10 bases, the J end by 5 bases, with 26 bases between. The CDR3 contains 16 residues. The receptor's source is an adult man with Graves' hyperthyroidism. V gene TRBV15 combines with J gene TRBJ2-5, with a possible D match to TRBD1 (6 bases). The specimen sequenced was peripheral blood or thyroid tissue (not recorded which). CDR3 residues: CASSKISGVSTETQYF. The CDR3 DNA reads TGTGCCAGCAGTAAGATTTCAGGGGTGTCTACGGAGACCCAGTACTTC.